The rows below give T cell receptor beta chains drawn from one sample of a study of T cells in Graves' hyperthyroidism and ophthalmopathy. Each CDR3 protein gets one entry after TCRdb re-called the multiplex PCR reads with MiXCR. The sample holds hundreds of thousands of distinct CDR3 sequences; around 46% are singletons and the top ten take 8.2%. Sequences were obtained from peripheral blood or thyroid tissue (not recorded which). These receptors came from a woman under 30 with Graves' hyperthyroidism. The CDR3 runs from the conserved cysteine through the conserved F or W. D genes are given only for firm matches. A row's size may be missing; if present it is once, few, many or a size class.

CDR3 DNA,CDR3 protein,D gene,clone size,CDR3 length,V gene,J gene
TGTGCCAGCAGCCCCGAGGGGACAGGGTTCTATGGCTACACCTTC,CASSPEGTGFYGYTF,TRBD1,few,15,TRBV2,TRBJ1-2
TGTGCCAGCAGCCTCAGCGGGCAGGCGGACACCGGGGAGCTGTTTTTT,CASSLSGQADTGELFF,NA,NA,16,TRBV7-3,TRBJ2-2
TGTGCCAGCAGTTTAAAGCGAGGGACTGAAGCTTTCTTT,CASSLKRGTEAFF,NA,NA,13,TRBV12-3/TRBV12-4,TRBJ1-1
TGTGCCAGCAGTGCCCGGGACAGGGATGGCTGCACCTTC,CASSARDRDGCTF,TRBD1,NA,13,TRBV25-1,TRBJ1-2
TGTGCCAGCAGCCCCTGGGGGGGGTTCGGTTCACCCCTCCACTTT,CASSPWGGFGSPLHF,NA,NA,15,TRBV2,TRBJ1-6
TGCAGTGCTAGGGTACAAAGCAATCAGCCCCAGCATTTT,CSARVQSNQPQHF,NA,few,13,TRBV20-1,TRBJ1-5
TGTGCCAGCAGCTTAGCCCGAGGGGGTGACACCATATATTTT,CASSLARGGDTIYF,NA,NA,14,TRBV7-6,TRBJ1-3
TGTGCCAGCAGTTTAATGTTGCCCCCCCGGGACACCTCTGGCTACACCTTC,CASSLMLPPRDTSGYTF,NA,NA,17,TRBV12-3/TRBV12-4,TRBJ1-2
TGTGCCAGCAGCATCGGACAGTTCTCTGGAAACACCATATATTTT,CASSIGQFSGNTIYF,NA,NA,15,TRBV7-2,TRBJ1-3
TGTGCCAGCAGCCAAGGTTTCAGGGGAGCCTACGAGCAGTACTTC,CASSQGFRGAYEQYF,NA,NA,15,TRBV14,TRBJ2-7
TGTGCCAGCAGCTGGACAGGGGCCTACGAGCAGTACTTC,CASSWTGAYEQYF,TRBD1,few,13,TRBV7-9,TRBJ2-7
TGTGCCAGCAGTGATCTCGCTGGTAGCGGGATCTACGAGCAGTACTTC,CASSDLAGSGIYEQYF,TRBD2,once,16,TRBV25-1,TRBJ2-7
TGTGCCAGCAGCTTCAGGGCTAGCGCGGAAGGAGAGACCCAGTACTTC,CASSFRASAEGETQYF,NA,once,16,TRBV7-9,TRBJ2-5
TGTGCCAGCAGCTTATTCGTGAACGCTGAAGCTTTCTTT,CASSLFVNAEAFF,NA,few,13,TRBV7-9,TRBJ1-1
TGCGCCAGCAGTGGTGGGGCTGAAGCTTTCTTT,CASSGGAEAFF,NA,many,11,TRBV10-1,TRBJ1-1
TGTGCCAGCACCGGCCTTGGCTACACCTTC,CASTGLGYTF,NA,many,10,TRBV2,TRBJ1-2
TGCAGCGTCACCATTTCGGGGGATGGCTACACCTTC,CSVTISGDGYTF,NA,NA,12,TRBV29-1,TRBJ1-2
TGTGCCAGCAGGGCGGACAGAAAAGAGACCCAGTACTTC,CASRADRKETQYF,NA,many,13,TRBV2,TRBJ2-5
TGCAGTGCTAGAGCCCGGACAGGGCACACTGAAGCTTTCTTT,CSARARTGHTEAFF,TRBD1,NA,14,TRBV20-1,TRBJ1-1
TGCAGTGCTCCGGACAGTCAGGGGACTGAAGCTTTCTTT,CSAPDSQGTEAFF,NA,NA,13,TRBV20-1,TRBJ1-1
TGTGCCAGCAGTTTTCGACAGGGATCCTATAATTCACCCCTCCACTTT,CASSFRQGSYNSPLHF,TRBD1,NA,16,TRBV6-1,TRBJ1-6
TGCAGTGCTAGAGATGGAAAGGGCCCCCATCAGCCCCAGCATTTT,CSARDGKGPHQPQHF,NA,NA,15,TRBV29-1,TRBJ1-5
TGTGCCAGCAGTGAAGGGTTGGTGGATACGCAGTATTTT,CASSEGLVDTQYF,NA,many,13,TRBV25-1,TRBJ2-3
TGCAGTGCTAGAGATGTCAGCCAAGAGACCCAGTACTTC,CSARDVSQETQYF,NA,many,13,TRBV20-1,TRBJ2-5
TGTGCCAGCAGTGAAGCCTGGGGTCATTCACCCCTCCACTTT,CASSEAWGHSPLHF,NA,NA,14,TRBV7-3,TRBJ1-6
TGTGCCATCAGTGAGGGCGGCGGTCAGCCCCAGCATTTT,CAISEGGGQPQHF,NA,NA,13,TRBV10-3,TRBJ1-5
TGCAGCGTTGTACACGTGGCGTTAGCGGACCACAATGAGCAGTTCTTC,CSVVHVALADHNEQFF,NA,NA,16,TRBV29-1,TRBJ2-1
TGCGCCAGCAGCGCAAGAGGGGGACCTAATCAGCCCCAGCATTTT,CASSARGGPNQPQHF,NA,few,15,TRBV5-1,TRBJ1-5
TGCAGCGTTAGCAGGGAAGGTTACGAGCAGTACTTC,CSVSREGYEQYF,NA,many,12,TRBV29-1,TRBJ2-7
TGTGCCAGCAGTGGCGGGACAGTCGAAGAGACCCAGTACTTC,CASSGGTVEETQYF,NA,few,14,TRBV6-5,TRBJ2-5
TGCAGTGCTAGCCAGGGTGCCTATGGCTACACCTTC,CSASQGAYGYTF,NA,NA,12,TRBV20-1,TRBJ1-2
TGTGCCAGCAGAGGGACTAACGGGAGGAAGTACGAGCAGTACTTC,CASRGTNGRKYEQYF,TRBD2,NA,15,TRBV10-3,TRBJ2-7